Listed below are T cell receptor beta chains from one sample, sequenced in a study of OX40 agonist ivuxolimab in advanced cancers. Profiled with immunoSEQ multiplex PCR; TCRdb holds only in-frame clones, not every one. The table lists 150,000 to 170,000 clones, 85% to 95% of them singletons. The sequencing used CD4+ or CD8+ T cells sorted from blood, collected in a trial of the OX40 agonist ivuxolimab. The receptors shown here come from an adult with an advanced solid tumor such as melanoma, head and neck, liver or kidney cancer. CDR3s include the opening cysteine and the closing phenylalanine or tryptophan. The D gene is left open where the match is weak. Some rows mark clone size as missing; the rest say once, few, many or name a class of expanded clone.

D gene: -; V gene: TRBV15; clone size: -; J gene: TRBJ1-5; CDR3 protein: CATRRGNQPQHF; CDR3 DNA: TGTGCCACCAGACGGGGGAATCAGCCCCAGCATTTT
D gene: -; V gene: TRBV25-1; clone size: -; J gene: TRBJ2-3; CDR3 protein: CASSELGGGSATQYF; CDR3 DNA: TGTGCCAGCAGTGAATTGGGTGGGGGGTCCGCTACGCAGTATTTT
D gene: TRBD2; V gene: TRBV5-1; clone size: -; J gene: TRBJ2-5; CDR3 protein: CASSFGGTGGAQETQYF; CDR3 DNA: TGCGCCAGCAGCTTCGGAGGGACGGGAGGAGCCCAAGAGACCCAGTACTTC
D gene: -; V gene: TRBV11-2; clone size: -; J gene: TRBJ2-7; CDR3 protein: CASSLDVTSHEQYF; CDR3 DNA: TGTGCCAGCAGCTTAGATGTGACGAGCCACGAGCAGTACTTC
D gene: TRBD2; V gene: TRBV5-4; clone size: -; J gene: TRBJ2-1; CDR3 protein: CASSRGTGGGGNEQFF; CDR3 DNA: TGTGCCAGCAGCCGGGGAACGGGAGGTGGGGGCAATGAGCAGTTCTTC
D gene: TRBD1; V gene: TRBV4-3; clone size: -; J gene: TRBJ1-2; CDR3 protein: CASSQSGQGKDGYTF; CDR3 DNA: TGCGCCAGCAGCCAATCAGGACAGGGGAAGGATGGCTACACCTTC
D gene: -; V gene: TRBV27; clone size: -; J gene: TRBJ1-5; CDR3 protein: CASSPQVGQPQHF; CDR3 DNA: TGTGCCAGCAGTCCGCAGGTAGGCCAGCCCCAGCATTTT
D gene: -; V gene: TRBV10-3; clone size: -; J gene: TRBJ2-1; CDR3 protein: CAISDLKGDEQFF; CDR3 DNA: TGTGCCATCAGTGACCTAAAAGGCGATGAGCAGTTCTTC
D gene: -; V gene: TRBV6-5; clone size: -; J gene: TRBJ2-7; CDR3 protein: CASSPSWTGHYEQYF; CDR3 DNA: TGTGCCAGCAGTCCCTCATGGACGGGGCACTACGAGCAGTACTTC
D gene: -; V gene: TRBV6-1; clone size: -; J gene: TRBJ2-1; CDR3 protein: CASSEFGGVQNEQFF; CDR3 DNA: TGTGCCAGCAGTGAATTTGGGGGCGTTCAAAATGAGCAGTTCTTC
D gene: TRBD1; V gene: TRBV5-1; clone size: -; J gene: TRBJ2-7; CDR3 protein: CASSPQGTGGYEQYF; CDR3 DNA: TGCGCCAGCAGCCCCCAGGGGACAGGGGGATACGAGCAGTACTTC
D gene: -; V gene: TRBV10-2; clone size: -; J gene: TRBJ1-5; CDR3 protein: CASSEGQYSNQPQHF; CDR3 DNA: TGCGCCAGCAGTGAAGGGCAGTATAGCAATCAGCCCCAGCATTTT
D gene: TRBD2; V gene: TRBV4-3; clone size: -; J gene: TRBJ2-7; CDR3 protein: CASSQSLAGGYEQYF; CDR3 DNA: TGCGCCAGCAGCCAGTCACTAGCGGGGGGCTACGAGCAGTACTTC
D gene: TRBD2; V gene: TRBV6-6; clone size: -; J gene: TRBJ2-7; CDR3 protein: CASSYSGGVEYEQYF; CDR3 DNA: TGTGCCAGCAGTTACTCGGGAGGGGTCGAGTACGAGCAGTACTTC
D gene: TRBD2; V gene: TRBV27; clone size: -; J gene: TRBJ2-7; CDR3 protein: CASSRLSGRPYEQYF; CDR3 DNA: TGTGCCAGCAGCCGACTTAGCGGGAGACCCTACGAGCAGTACTTC
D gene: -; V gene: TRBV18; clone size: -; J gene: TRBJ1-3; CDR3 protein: CASSPRGIGAPNTIYF; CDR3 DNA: TGTGCCAGCTCACCAAGGGGGATCGGGGCCCCAAACACCATATATTTT
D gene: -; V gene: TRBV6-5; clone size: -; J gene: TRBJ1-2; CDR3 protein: CASSYTGSRANYGYTF; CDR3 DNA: TGTGCCAGCAGTTACACAGGCTCCAGGGCGAACTATGGCTACACCTTC
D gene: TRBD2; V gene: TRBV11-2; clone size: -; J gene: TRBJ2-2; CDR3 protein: CASSFLRSGRAGNTGELFF; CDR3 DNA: TGTGCCAGCAGCTTTTTAAGGAGCGGGAGGGCCGGGAACACCGGGGAGCTGTTTTTT
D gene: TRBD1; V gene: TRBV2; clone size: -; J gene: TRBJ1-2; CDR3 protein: CASRTGPWVGYTF; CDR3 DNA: TGTGCCAGCAGGACAGGGCCGTGGGTTGGCTACACCTTC
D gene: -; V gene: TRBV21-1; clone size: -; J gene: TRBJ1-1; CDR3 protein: CASSKGQASMNTEAFF; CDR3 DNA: TGTGCCAGCAGCAAAGGACAGGCCTCCATGAACACTGAAGCTTTCTTT
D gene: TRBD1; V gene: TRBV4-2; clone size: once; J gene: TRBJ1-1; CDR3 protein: CASSQEGRQGSYTEAFF; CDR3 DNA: TGTGCCAGCAGCCAAGAAGGGAGACAGGGGAGCTACACTGAAGCTTTCTTT
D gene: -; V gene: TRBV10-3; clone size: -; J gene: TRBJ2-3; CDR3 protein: CAISGRGGHTDTQYF; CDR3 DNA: TGTGCCATCAGTGGCCGAGGAGGGCACACAGATACGCAGTATTTT
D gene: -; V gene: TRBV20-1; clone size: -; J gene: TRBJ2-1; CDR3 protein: CSASGRGYQFF; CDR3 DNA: TGCAGTGCTAGTGGCAGGGGCTACCAATTCTTC
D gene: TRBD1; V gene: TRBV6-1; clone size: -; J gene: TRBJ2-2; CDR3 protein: CASSEGGWGQGMTGELFF; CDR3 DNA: TGTGCCAGCAGTGAAGGGGGTTGGGGACAGGGCATGACCGGGGAGCTGTTTTTT
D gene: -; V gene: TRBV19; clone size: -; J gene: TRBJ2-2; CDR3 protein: CASSIWGTGELFF; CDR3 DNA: TGTGCCAGTAGTATTTGGGGGACCGGGGAGCTGTTTTTT
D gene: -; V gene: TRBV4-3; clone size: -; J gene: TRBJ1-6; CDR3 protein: CASSQEGSYNSPLHF; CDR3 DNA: TGCGCCAGCAGCCAAGAGGGCTCCTATAATTCACCCCTCCACTTT
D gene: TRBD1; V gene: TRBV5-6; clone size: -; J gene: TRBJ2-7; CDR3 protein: CASSLNGQGGYEQYF; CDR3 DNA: TGTGCCAGCAGCTTGAATGGACAGGGTGGTTACGAGCAGTACTTC
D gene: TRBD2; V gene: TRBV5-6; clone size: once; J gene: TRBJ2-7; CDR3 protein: CASSPGGRLTYEQYF; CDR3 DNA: TGTGCCAGCAGCCCGGGAGGCAGGTTAACCTACGAGCAGTACTTC
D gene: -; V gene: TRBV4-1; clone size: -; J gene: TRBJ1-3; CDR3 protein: CASSQDRSSGNTIYF; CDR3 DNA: TGCGCCAGCAGCCAAGACAGGAGCTCTGGAAACACCATATATTTT
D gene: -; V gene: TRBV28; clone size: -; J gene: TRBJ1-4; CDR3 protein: CASSLTGSTNEKLFF; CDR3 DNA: TGTGCCAGCAGCCTCACAGGCTCAACTAATGAAAAACTGTTTTTT
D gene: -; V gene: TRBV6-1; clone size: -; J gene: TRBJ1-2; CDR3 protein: CASSERVGREYGYTF; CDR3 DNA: TGTGCCAGCAGTGAAAGAGTAGGCCGCGAGTATGGCTACACCTTC
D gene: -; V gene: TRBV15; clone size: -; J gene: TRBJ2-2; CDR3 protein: CATSRDGGANTGELFF; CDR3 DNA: TGTGCCACCAGCAGAGATGGGGGAGCGAACACCGGGGAGCTGTTTTTT
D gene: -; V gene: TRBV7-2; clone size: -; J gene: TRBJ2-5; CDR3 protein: CASSGRGAKETQYF; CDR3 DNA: TGTGCCAGCAGCGGACGGGGGGCCAAAGAGACCCAGTACTTC
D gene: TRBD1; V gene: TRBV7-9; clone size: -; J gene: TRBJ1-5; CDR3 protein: CASSLGTGVNQPQHF; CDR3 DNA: TGTGCCAGCAGCTTAGGGACAGGGGTGAATCAGCCCCAGCATTTT
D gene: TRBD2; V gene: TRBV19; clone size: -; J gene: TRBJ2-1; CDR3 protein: CASSNGAGVNEQFF; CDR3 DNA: TGTGCCAGTAGTAACGGGGCGGGGGTCAATGAGCAGTTCTTC
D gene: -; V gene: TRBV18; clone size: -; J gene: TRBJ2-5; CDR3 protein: CASPLYSGQSETQYF; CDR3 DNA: TGTGCCAGCCCCCTTTACAGCGGACAGTCAGAGACCCAGTACTTC
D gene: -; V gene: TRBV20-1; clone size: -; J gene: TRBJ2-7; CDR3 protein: CSASPSYEQYF; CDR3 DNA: TGCAGTGCTAGCCCTTCTTACGAGCAGTACTTC